This T cell receptor (beta chain) was identified in a study of T-cell reconstitution after alpha-beta-depleted transplantation in children. Whole-study results and caveats: Surviving thymic progenitors and recipient T cells were the source of high TCRbeta diversity at day 60 in some patients. T-cell counts and diversity at one year post-transplant came mainly from newly produced T cells. Alpha-beta T cells present about two months after transplant were reported to originate from several hundred expanded graft clones.

Germline lookup yields CDR1 SGHAT and CDR2 FQNNGV. CDR3 length: 14 residues. J lost 7 bases, V lost 0 bases, and 5 bases had no gene match. Remarks on this clonotype: The target antigen is unknown.

Unique molecular identifiers were used in preparing the TCRbeta library. One entry per CDR3 protein results from TCRdb running MiXCR on the PCR reads. The repertoire consists of around 240,000 distinct CDR3 sequences, with under 9.5% occurring once and the leading ten covering nearly 6.5%. The receptor comes from a male patient under 18 who had a stem cell transplant for acute lymphoblastic leukemia, so the T cells may come from the graft donor. Sequenced here: PBMCs, mostly from graft donor cells, sampled 180 days after TCRalphabeta/CD19-depleted stem cell transplant. The chain links TRBV11-2 to TRBJ1-1; the match to TRBD1 covers 7 bases. The CDR3 protein is CASSLDRDSREAFF. The DNA of the CDR3 is TGTGCCAGCAGCTTAGATCGGGACAGCCGTGAAGCTTTCTTT. The full variable domain, its missing parts supplied by reference TRBV11-2 and TRBJ1-1, is EAGVAQSPRYKIIEKRQSVAFWCNPISGHATLYWYQQILGQGPKLLIQFQNNGVVDDSQLPKDRFSAERLKGVDSTLKIQPAKLEDSAVYLCASSLDRDSREAFFGQGTRLTVV.